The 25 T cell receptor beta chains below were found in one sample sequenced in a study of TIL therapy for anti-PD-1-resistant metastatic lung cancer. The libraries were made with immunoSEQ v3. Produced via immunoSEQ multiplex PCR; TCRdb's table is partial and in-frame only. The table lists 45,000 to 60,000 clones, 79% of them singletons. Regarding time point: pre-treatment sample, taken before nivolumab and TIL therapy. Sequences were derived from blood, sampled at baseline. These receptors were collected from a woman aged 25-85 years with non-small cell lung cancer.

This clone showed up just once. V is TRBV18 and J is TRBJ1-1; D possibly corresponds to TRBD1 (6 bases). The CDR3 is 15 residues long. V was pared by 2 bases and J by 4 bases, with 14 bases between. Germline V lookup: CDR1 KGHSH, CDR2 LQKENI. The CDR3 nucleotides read TGTGCCAGCTCACCAAACCAGGGAGGGGGCACTGAAGCTTTCTTT. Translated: CASSPNQGGGTEAFF. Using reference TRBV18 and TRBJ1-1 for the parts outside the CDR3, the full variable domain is NAGVMQNPRHLVRRRGQEARLRCSPMKGHSHVYWYRQLPEEGLKFMVYLQKENIIDESGMPKERFSAEFPKEGPSILRIQQVVRGDSAAYFCASSPNQGGGTEAFFGQGTRLTVV.

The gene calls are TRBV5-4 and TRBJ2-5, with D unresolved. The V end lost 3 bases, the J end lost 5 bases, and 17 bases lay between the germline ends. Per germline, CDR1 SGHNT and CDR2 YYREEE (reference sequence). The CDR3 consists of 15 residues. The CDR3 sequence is CASSSTSLPHETQYF. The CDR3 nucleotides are TGTGCCAGCAGCTCGACCTCGCTACCTCACGAGACCCAGTACTTC.

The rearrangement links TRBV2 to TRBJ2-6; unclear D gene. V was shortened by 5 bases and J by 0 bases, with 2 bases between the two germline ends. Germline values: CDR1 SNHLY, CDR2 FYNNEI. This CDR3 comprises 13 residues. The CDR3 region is CASSISGANVLTF. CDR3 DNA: TGTGCCAGCAGTATCTCTGGGGCCAACGTCCTGACTTTC. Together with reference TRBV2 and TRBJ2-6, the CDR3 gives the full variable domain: EPEVTQTPSHQVTQMGQEVILRCVPISNHLYFYWYRQILGQKVEFLVSFYNNEISEKSEIFDDQFSVERPDGSNFTLKIRSTKLEDSAMYFCASSISGANVLTFGAGSRLTVL.

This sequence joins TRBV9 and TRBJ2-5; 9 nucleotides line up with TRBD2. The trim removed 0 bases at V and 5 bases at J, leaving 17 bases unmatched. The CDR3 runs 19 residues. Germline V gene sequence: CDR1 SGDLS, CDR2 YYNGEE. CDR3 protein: CASSVGEVAGAPGRETQYF. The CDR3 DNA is TGTGCCAGCAGCGTAGGGGAGGTAGCGGGAGCACCGGGAAGGGAGACCCAGTACTTC.

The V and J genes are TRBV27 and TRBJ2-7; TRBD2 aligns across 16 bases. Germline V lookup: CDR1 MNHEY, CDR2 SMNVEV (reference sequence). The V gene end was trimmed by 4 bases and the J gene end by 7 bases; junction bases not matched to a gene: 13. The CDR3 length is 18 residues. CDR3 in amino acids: CASSWSGTSGGEPREQYF. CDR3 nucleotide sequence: TGTGCCAGCAGTTGGTCCGGGACTAGCGGGGGGGAACCTCGAGAGCAGTACTTC.

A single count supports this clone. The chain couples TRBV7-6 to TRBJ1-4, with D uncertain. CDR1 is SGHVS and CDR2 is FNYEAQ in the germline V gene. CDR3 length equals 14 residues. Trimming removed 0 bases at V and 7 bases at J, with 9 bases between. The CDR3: CASSLAPDGEKLFF. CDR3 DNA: TGTGCCAGCAGCTTAGCACCCGACGGTGAAAAACTGTTTTTT.

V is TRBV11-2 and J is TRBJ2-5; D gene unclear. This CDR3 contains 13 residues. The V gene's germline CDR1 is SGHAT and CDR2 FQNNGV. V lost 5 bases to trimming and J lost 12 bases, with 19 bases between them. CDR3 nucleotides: TGTGCCAGCAGCCCTTACGAAGAGACTCCAAAGTACTTC. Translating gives CASSPYEETPKYF.

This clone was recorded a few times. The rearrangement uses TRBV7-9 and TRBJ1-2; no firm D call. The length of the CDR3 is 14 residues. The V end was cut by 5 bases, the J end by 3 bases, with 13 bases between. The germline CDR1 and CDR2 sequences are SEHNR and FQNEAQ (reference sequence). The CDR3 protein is CASSPKDPYYGYTF. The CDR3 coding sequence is TGTGCCAGCAGCCCGAAGGACCCCTACTATGGCTACACCTTC.

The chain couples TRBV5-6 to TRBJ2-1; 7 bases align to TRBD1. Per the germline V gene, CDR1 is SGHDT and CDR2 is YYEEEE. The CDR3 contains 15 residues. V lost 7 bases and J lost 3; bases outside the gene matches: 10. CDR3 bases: TGTGCCAGCCTTCAGCTGGGACAGTTCTACAATGAGCAGTTCTTC. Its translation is CASLQLGQFYNEQFF.

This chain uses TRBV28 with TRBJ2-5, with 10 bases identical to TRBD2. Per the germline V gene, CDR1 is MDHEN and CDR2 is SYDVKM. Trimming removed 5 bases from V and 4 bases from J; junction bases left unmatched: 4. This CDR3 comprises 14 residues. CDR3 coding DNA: TGTGCCAGCAGTACAGCGGGAGGGCTAGAGACCCAGTACTTC. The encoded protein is CASSTAGGLETQYF.

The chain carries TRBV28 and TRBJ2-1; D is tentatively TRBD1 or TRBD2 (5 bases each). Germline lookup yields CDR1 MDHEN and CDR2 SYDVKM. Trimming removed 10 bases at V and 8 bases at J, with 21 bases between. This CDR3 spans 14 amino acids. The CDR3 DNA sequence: TGTGCCACATCTCCCCGGACTGGCAGGGATGAGCAGTTCTTC. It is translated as CATSPRTGRDEQFF.

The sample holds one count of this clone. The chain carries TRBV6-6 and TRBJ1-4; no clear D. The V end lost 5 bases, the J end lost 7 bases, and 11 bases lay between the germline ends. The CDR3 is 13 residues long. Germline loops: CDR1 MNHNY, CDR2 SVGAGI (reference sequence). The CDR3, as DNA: TGTGCCAGCAGTCCTAGGGTTGGTGAAAAACTGTTTTTT. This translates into CASSPRVGEKLFF.

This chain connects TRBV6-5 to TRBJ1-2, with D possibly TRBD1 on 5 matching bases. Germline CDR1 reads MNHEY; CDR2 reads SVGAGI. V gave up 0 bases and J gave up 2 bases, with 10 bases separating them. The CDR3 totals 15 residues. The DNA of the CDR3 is TGTGCCAGCAGTTACTCGTTCAGGACAAACTATGGCTACACCTTC. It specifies CASSYSFRTNYGYTF.

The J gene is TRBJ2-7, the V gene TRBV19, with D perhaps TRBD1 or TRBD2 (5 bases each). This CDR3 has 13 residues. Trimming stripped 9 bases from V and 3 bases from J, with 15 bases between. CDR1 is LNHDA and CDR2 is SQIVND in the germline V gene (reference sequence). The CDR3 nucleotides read TGTGCCAGCCGGTGGGACGGGAACTACGAGCAGTACTTC. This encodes CASRWDGNYEQYF.

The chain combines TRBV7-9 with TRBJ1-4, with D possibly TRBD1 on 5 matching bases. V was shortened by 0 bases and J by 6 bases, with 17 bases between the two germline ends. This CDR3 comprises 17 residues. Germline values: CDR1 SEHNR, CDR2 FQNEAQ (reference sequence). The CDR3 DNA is TGTGCCAGCAGCTTAGCATTGACAGCTCACTCGTATGAAAAACTGTTTTTT. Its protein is CASSLALTAHSYEKLFF.

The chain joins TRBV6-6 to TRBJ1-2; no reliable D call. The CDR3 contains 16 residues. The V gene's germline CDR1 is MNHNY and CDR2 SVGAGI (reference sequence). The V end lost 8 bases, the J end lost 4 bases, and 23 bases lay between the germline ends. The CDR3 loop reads CASRPITGVLGYGYTF. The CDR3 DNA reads TGTGCCAGCCGCCCGATCACGGGCGTGTTAGGCTATGGCTACACCTTC.

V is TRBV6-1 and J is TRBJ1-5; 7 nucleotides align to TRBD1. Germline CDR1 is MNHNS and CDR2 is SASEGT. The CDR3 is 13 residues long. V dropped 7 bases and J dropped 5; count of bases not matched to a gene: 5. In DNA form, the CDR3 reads TGTGCCAGCATCAGGCAGGGGGATCAGCCCCAGCATTTT. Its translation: CASIRQGDQPQHF.

The CDR3 nucleotides read TGCGCCAGCAGCTTGAACAATCCCTACGAGCAGTACTTC. It specifies CASSLNNPYEQYF. The chain links TRBV5-1 to TRBJ2-7, with no clear D. V lost 1 base and J lost 2, with 7 bases in between. The CDR3 extends over 13 amino acids. The germline gives CDR1 SGHRS, CDR2 YFSETQ.

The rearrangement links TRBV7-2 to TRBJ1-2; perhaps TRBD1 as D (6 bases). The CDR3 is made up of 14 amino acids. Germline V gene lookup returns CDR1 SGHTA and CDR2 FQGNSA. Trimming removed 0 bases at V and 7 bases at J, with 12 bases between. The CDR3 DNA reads TGTGCCAGCAGCTTAGCGGCAGGGGCTCCTGGCTACACCTTC. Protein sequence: CASSLAAGAPGYTF. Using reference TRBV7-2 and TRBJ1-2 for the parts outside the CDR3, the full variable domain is GAGVSQSPSNKVTEKGKDVELRCDPISGHTALYWYRQSLGQGLEFLIYFQGNSAPDKSGLPSDRFSAERTGGSVSTLTIQRTQQEDSAVYLCASSLAAGAPGYTFGSGTRLTVV.

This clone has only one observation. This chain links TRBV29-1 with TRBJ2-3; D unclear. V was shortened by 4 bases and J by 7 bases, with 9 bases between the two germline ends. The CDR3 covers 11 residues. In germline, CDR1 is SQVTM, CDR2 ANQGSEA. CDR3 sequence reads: CSVVWLNTQYF. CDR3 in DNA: TGCAGCGTTGTATGGTTAAATACGCAGTATTTT.

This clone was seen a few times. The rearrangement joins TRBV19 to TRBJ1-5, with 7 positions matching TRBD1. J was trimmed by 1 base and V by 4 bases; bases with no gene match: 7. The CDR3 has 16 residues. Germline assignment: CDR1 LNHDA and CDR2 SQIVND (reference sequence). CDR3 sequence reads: CASSTDRDGSNQPQHF. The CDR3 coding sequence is TGTGCCAGTAGTACAGACAGGGATGGGAGCAATCAGCCCCAGCATTTT.

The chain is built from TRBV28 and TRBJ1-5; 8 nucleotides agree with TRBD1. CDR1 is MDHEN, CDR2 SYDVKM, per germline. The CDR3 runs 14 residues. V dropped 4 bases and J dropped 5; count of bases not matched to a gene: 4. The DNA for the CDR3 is TGTGCCAGCAGTTCCGGACAGGGCGATCAGCCCCAGCATTTT. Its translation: CASSSGQGDQPQHF.

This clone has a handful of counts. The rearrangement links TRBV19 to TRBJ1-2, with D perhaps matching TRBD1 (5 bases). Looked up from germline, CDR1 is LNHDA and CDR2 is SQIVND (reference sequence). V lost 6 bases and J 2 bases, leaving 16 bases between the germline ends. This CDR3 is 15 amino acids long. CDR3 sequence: CASSADRGENYGYTF. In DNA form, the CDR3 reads TGTGCCAGTAGCGCGGATCGGGGGGAAAACTATGGCTACACCTTC.

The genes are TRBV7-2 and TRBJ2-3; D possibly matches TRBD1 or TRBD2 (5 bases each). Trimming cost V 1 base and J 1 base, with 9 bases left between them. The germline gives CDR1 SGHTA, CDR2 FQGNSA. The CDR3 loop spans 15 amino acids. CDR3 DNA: TGTGCCAGCAGCTTAGGGGGGACCCGCACAGATACGCAGTATTTT. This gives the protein CASSLGGTRTDTQYF.

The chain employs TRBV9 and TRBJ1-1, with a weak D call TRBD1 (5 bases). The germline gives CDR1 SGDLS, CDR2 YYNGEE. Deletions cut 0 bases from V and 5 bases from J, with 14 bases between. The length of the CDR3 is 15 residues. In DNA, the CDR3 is TGTGCCAGCAGCGTAGACGGGGGAACTGGGACTGAAGCTTTCTTT. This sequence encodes CASSVDGGTGTEAFF.